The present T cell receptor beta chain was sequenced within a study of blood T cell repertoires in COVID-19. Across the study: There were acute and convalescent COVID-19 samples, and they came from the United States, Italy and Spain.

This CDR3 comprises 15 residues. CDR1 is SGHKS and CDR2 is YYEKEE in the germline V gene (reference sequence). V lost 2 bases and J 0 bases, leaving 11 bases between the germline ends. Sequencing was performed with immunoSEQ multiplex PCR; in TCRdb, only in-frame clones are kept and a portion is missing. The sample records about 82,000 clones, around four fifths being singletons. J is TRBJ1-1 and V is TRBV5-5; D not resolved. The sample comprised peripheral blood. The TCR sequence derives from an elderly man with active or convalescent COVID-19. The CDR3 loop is CASSFTTKMNTEAFF. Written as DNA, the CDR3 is TGTGCCAGCAGCTTTACGACTAAAATGAACACTGAAGCTTTCTTT.